Detailed here is one T cell receptor (beta chain). The sample originates from a study of beta chain features in type 1 diabetes. The whole isolated RNA underwent reverse transcription, so sequencing captured expressed TCRB transcripts. Clones were sequenced by immunoSEQ multiplex PCR, and TCRdb holds only the in-frame ones, with some missing. The sample includes 240,000 or so clones, around 26% seen only once; the top ten take 4%. The CDR3 runs 14 residues. V was trimmed by 2 bases and J by 1 base, leaving 11 bases between them. Germline V gives CDR1 SQVTM, CDR2 ANQGSEA. The V and J genes are TRBV29-1 and TRBJ2-5; D remains ambiguous. The TCR comes from a young man in good health. Sequencing was performed on central memory CD4+ T cells from blood. The CDR3, as DNA: TGCAGCGTTGAATTTTTGGCAGTCCAAGAGACCCAGTACTTC. Translation: CSVEFLAVQETQYF.